A single sample is the source of the 14 T cell receptor beta chains below, sequenced in a study of blood T cells in healthy people across ages. Alongside a J-beta primer mix, a sample-barcoded 5' primer served in a second PCR lasting roughly 6 to 11 cycles. From the 5' RACE reads, TCRdb called clonotypes with MiXCR, one entry per CDR3 protein. The sample lists over 600,000 distinct CDR3 sequences; 56% were seen once. Sequenced sample: blood. Every receptor here comes from a man aged 40-49 years in good health.

This clonotype showed up just a few times. The chain carries TRBV14 and TRBJ2-5; D remains ambiguous. The better agreement between TRBJ2-7 and the DNA end casts doubt on the J call. This CDR3 spans 13 amino acids. Per germline, CDR1 SGHDN and CDR2 FVKESK. The CDR3, as DNA: TGTGCCAGCAGCCAAGATTTGGGTAGCGAGCAGTACTTC. This gives the protein CASSQDLGSEQYF.

Points on this clonotype: A read error is possible here, since a much larger clone lies one base away. The chain combines TRBV7-3 with TRBJ2-4; 8 bases align to TRBD1. With 5 bases clipped from V and 13 bases from J, the junction kept 10 bases outside the gene matches. This CDR3 is 13 amino acids long. CDR1 is SGHTA and CDR2 is FQGTGA in the germline V gene. For the CDR3, the DNA is TGTGCCAGCAGCGCCTGGACAGGGACCCAGCAGTACTTC. Encoded protein: CASSAWTGTQQYF.

For this clonotype: An end of the junction differs from the germline gene, which may be a read error. The V gene is TRBV18, the J gene TRBJ1-2; D is ambiguous. Germline CDR1 reads KGHSH; CDR2 reads LQKENI. The CDR3 runs 17 residues. The CDR3 DNA reads as TGTACCAGCTCACTCTCGCACAGTCCTTCTCTCTTATATGGCTACACCTTC. Protein sequence: CTSSLSHSPSLLYGYTF.

The chain is built from TRBV12-3 or TRBV12-4 and TRBJ2-6; 7 positions agree with TRBD1. Trimming at V came to 2 bases and at J to 1 base, leaving 8 bases not matched to a gene. The CDR3 extends over 18 amino acids. The CDR3 DNA reads TGTGCCAGCAGTTTATTGCAGGGGGTTGGATCTGGGGCCAACGTCCTGACTTTC. Protein sequence: CASSLLQGVGSGANVLTF.

The chain is built from TRBV12-3 or TRBV12-4 and TRBJ2-7; D ambiguous. Trimming stripped 0 bases from V and 4 bases from J, with 13 bases between. This CDR3 contains 15 residues. The chain's CDR3 is CASSLAHGIPYEQYF. CDR3 in DNA: TGTGCCAGCAGTTTAGCGCATGGGATCCCATACGAGCAGTACTTC.

The chain recombines TRBV9 with TRBJ2-5; no firm D call. Trimming cost V 0 bases and J 1 base, with 7 bases left between them. The CDR3 loop spans 14 amino acids. Per the germline V gene, CDR1 is SGDLS and CDR2 is YYNGEE. The CDR3 DNA follows: TGTGCCAGCAGCGTAGACAGCAGCCAAGAGACCCAGTACTTC. Protein: CASSVDSSQETQYF.

This chain joins TRBV4-2 and TRBJ2-4; the match to TRBD2 covers 8 bases. The CDR3 extends over 18 amino acids. Per the germline V gene, CDR1 is LGHNA and CDR2 is YNFKEQ. V lost 0 bases, J lost 1 base, and 8 bases stayed unmatched. The CDR3 DNA reads as TGTGCCAGCAGCCAAGAACGGGGCGGGAGGTCGGCCAAAAACATTCAGTACTTC. Its translation: CASSQERGGRSAKNIQYF.

The gene calls are TRBV7-2 and TRBJ1-5; no clear D. The V end was cut by 1 base, the J end by 5 bases, with 12 bases between. This CDR3 region has 15 residues. Per the germline V gene, CDR1 is SGHTA and CDR2 is FQGNSA. CDR3 amino acids: CASSLVGRDDQPQHF. The CDR3 bases are TGTGCCAGCAGCTTAGTAGGGAGGGATGATCAGCCCCAGCATTTT.

This rearrangement joins TRBV21-1 to TRBJ2-2; the D call of TRBD1 is as the table states it, not checked on the DNA. TRBV21-1 is reported as a pseudogene. The CDR3 has 14 residues. The CDR3 nucleotides are TGTGCCAACCGGGGGACACTGAACACCGGGGAGCTGTTTTTT. Translating gives CANRGTLNTGELFF.

As regards this clonotype: An end of the junction differs from the germline gene, which may be a read error. The V call is TRBV5-1, the J call TRBJ1-5; no reliable D call. The CDR3 runs 15 residues. Germline values: CDR1 SGHRS, CDR2 YFSETQ. The DNA of the CDR3 is TGCGCCAGCAGCTTGGATGTGGGTGGCAAGCAGCCCCAGCATTTT. Protein sequence: CASSLDVGGKQPQHF.

The CDR3 DNA is TGTGCCAGCAGCGTAGAAGTGGGTAGCTACGAGCAGTACTTC. Translating gives CASSVEVGSYEQYF. The genes are TRBV9 and TRBJ2-7; D unresolved. Germline loops: CDR1 SGDLS, CDR2 YYNGEE. V lost 0 bases and J lost 3, with 10 bases in between. The CDR3 contains 14 residues.

This clonotype was observed a few times. This sequence joins TRBV5-1 and TRBJ2-5; D unresolved. V was pared by 0 bases and J by 5 bases, with 11 bases between. CDR3 length: 14 amino acids. Germline CDR1 and CDR2: SGHRS and YFSETQ. CDR3: CASSLGDRMETQYF. In DNA form, the CDR3 reads TGCGCCAGCAGCTTGGGCGATAGGATGGAGACCCAGTACTTC.

The rearrangement uses TRBV5-1 and TRBJ2-4; D is uncertain. The assigned J gene may be wrong: the sequence end matches TRBJ2-5 better. The CDR3 sequence is 14 residues long. Germline V CDR1 and CDR2: SGHRS, YFSETQ. This chain's CDR3 is CASSFNVGEETQYF. CDR3 nucleotides: TGCGCCAGCAGCTTTAATGTAGGCGAAGAGACCCAGTACTTC.

The V gene is TRBV5-1, the J gene TRBJ2-1; D call uncertain. In germline, CDR1 is SGHRS, CDR2 YFSETQ. This CDR3 spans 12 amino acids. The V and J ends lost 1 base and 10 bases respectively, with 9 bases between them. The DNA of the CDR3 is TGCGCCAGCAGCTTGTCGATGCAGGAGCAGTTCTTC. The encoded protein is CASSLSMQEQFF.